The 20 T cell receptor beta chains listed next were all sequenced from one sample in a study of blood T cell repertoires in COVID-19. Some clones are missing from TCRdb's copy, which holds only in-frame ones; the method was immunoSEQ multiplex PCR. The data show more than 70,000 clones, with roughly 85% seen just once and under 45% held by the top ten. Sequencing was performed on peripheral blood. All receptors come from a woman aged 65 to 85 with acute or convalescent COVID-19.

The V and J genes are TRBV29-1 and TRBJ1-4; D gene ambiguous. Germline lookup yields CDR1 SQVTM and CDR2 ANQGSEA. The CDR3 covers 12 residues. Trimming pared 7 bases from V and 5 bases from J, leaving 11 bases between. CDR3 bases: TGCAGCGCCCAGGCTCAGAATGAAAAACTGTTTTTT. Its translation is CSAQAQNEKLFF.

This sequence joins TRBV19 and TRBJ2-1; D ambiguous. V lost 5 bases, J lost 6 bases, and 14 bases lay in between. The germline V gene encodes CDR1 LNHDA and CDR2 SQIVND (reference sequence). There are 14 residues in the CDR3. The CDR3 DNA reads TGTGCCAGTAGTCCCCAGCGCCTAGGCAATGAGCAGTTCTTC. Its protein is CASSPQRLGNEQFF.

This chain joins TRBV7-2 and TRBJ2-5; weak D call: TRBD1 (6 bases). V was pared by 3 bases and J by 5 bases, with 13 bases between. Germline loops: CDR1 SGHTA, CDR2 FQGNSA. The CDR3 length is 14 residues. In DNA form, the CDR3 reads TGTGCCAGCAGCTTTCAGGGGTCGGGGGAGACCCAGTACTTC. Protein sequence: CASSFQGSGETQYF.

The V gene is TRBV21-1, the J gene TRBJ2-2; TRBD2, the table's D call, lacks a check against the DNA. TRBV21-1 is reported as a pseudogene. The CDR3 is 16 amino acids. The CDR3 region has the DNA TGTGCCAGCAGCCTCCGACTAGCGCAAAACACCGGGGAGCTGTTTTTT. Translated, it gives CASSLRLAQNTGELFF.

V is TRBV10-3 and J is TRBJ2-3; tentative D call: TRBD2 (5 bases). From germline, CDR1 is ENHRY and CDR2 SYGVKD. V gave up 4 bases and J gave up 1 base, with 12 bases separating them. The CDR3 runs to 15 residues. This chain's CDR3 is CAISGSGEGTDTQYF. The CDR3 DNA sequence: TGTGCCATCAGTGGCTCCGGGGAAGGCACAGATACGCAGTATTTT.

The chain uses TRBV19 and TRBJ1-1; D gene unclear. The germline V and J ends were trimmed by 3 bases and 1 base, with 9 bases remaining between them. This CDR3 is built from 14 residues. Germline assignment: CDR1 LNHDA and CDR2 SQIVND (reference sequence). The DNA for the CDR3 is TGTGCCAGTAGTATTACAGTATCGAACACTGAAGCTTTCTTT. Amino acid sequence: CASSITVSNTEAFF.

The chain links TRBV9 to TRBJ2-5, with 7 nucleotides matching TRBD1. V lost 4 bases, J lost 0 bases, and 12 bases stayed unmatched. The CDR3 has 17 amino acids. CDR1 and CDR2 (germline): SGDLS, YYNGEE. The CDR3 DNA reads as TGTGCCAGCAGCAGAGAGCGAGGGGGCCATAACCAAGAGACCCAGTACTTC. The encoded protein is CASSRERGGHNQETQYF.

The chain employs TRBV5-6 and TRBJ1-1, with 9 bases fitting TRBD1. Germline loops: CDR1 SGHDT, CDR2 YYEEEE. This CDR3 has 14 residues. The V gene end was trimmed by 3 bases and the J gene end by 8 bases; junction bases not matched to a gene: 8. CDR3 coding DNA: TGTGCCAGCAGCTGGGGCCTGACAGGGGGAGAAGCTTTCTTT. This gives the protein CASSWGLTGGEAFF. Looking up the rest from reference TRBV5-6 and TRBJ1-1 gives the full variable domain: DAGVTQSPTHLIKTRGQQVTLRCSPKSGHDTVSWYQQALGQGPQFIFQYYEEEERQRGNFPDRFSGHQFPNYSSELNVNALLLGDSALYLCASSWGLTGGEAFFGQGTRLTVV.

V gene TRBV10-1 combines with J gene TRBJ1-1, with D uncertain. V was clipped by 0 bases and J by 5 bases, with 10 bases between them. The CDR3 covers 14 residues. Germline V gene data show CDR1 as WNHNN and CDR2 as SYGVQD (reference sequence). The CDR3 loop is CASSESVSQTEAFF. The CDR3, as DNA: TGCGCCAGCAGTGAGTCAGTCAGTCAGACTGAAGCTTTCTTT.

The chain has TRBV6-2 or TRBV6-3 and TRBJ2-5; the match to TRBD2 covers 9 bases. This CDR3 contains 15 residues. Germline trimming cut 1 base from V and 5 bases from J; bases unmatched to any gene: 5. Per germline, CDR1 MNHEY and CDR2 SVGEGT. The CDR3 spells CASSYLASGTETQYF. CDR3 nucleotides: TGTGCCAGCAGTTACTTGGCTAGCGGGACGGAGACCCAGTACTTC.

The chain uses TRBV5-8 and TRBJ2-1; TRBD2 is a possible D gene (5 bases). Trimming took 4 bases from V and 0 from J, leaving 11 bases between them. CDR3 length: 15 residues. Germline assignment: CDR1 SGHTS and CDR2 YDEGEE. The CDR3 loop is CASSLRGNSYNEQFF. CDR3 sequence (DNA): TGTGCCAGCAGCCTTCGGGGTAACTCCTACAATGAGCAGTTCTTC.

V and J are TRBV2 and TRBJ2-3, with 10 nucleotides matching TRBD2. Germline V CDR1 and CDR2: SNHLY, FYNNEI. This CDR3 is built from 14 residues. With 7 bases clipped from V and 4 bases from J, the junction kept 5 bases outside the gene matches. In DNA form, the CDR3 reads TGTGCCAGCAAGAGACTAGCGGGCTCAGATACGCAGTATTTT. It specifies CASKRLAGSDTQYF.

CDR3 nucleotides: TGTGCCAGCACAACAGGCCTTGGAGTCGAGCAGTACTTC. It is translated as CASTTGLGVEQYF. The chain combines TRBV6-6 with TRBJ2-7; D is possibly TRBD1 (5 bases). The V end lost 7 bases, the J end lost 6 bases, and 16 bases lay between the germline ends. The CDR3 extends over 13 amino acids. Germline CDR1 reads MNHNY; CDR2 reads SVGAGI (reference sequence).

CDR3 protein: CASSQITGVDEKLFF. CDR3 DNA sequence: TGTGCCAGCAGCCAGATAACAGGGGTTGACGAAAAACTGTTTTTT. V gene TRBV4-2 combines with J gene TRBJ1-4, with TRBD1 matching 7 bases. Looked up from germline, CDR1 is LGHNA and CDR2 is YNFKEQ. CDR3 size: 15 residues. The V and J ends lost 3 bases and 8 bases, in that order; junction bases with no gene match: 9.

J is TRBJ1-3 and V is TRBV2, with D perhaps matching TRBD1 (6 bases). Germline CDR1 is SNHLY and CDR2 is FYNNEI. V dropped 8 bases and J dropped 0 bases, with 11 bases sitting between them. The CDR3 length is 14 residues. DNA for the CDR3: TGTGCCAGCTGGTCAGGGGCCTCTGGAAACACCATATATTTT. It encodes CASWSGASGNTIYF.

This chain uses TRBV7-2 with TRBJ2-2; 13 bases fit TRBD2. V dropped 4 bases and J dropped 7; count of bases not matched to a gene: 9. There are 17 residues in the CDR3. Germline assignment: CDR1 SGHTA and CDR2 FQGNSA. The CDR3, as DNA: TGTGCCAGCAGCTCCACTAGCGGGAGGGCTCTGAGCGGGGAGCTGTTTTTT. It is translated as CASSSTSGRALSGELFF.

Comments on this clone: The junction departs from germline at one end; a sequencing error may be responsible. The chain carries TRBV2 and TRBJ2-7; tentative D call: TRBD1 (6 bases). The CDR3 has 14 amino acids. The germline gives CDR1 SNHLY, CDR2 FYNNEI. This CDR3 reads CASNERDISYEQYF. The CDR3 nucleotides are TGTGCCAGCAATGAACGGGACATTTCCTACGAGCAGTACTTC.

This chain uses TRBV2 with TRBJ1-4; weak D call: TRBD1 (6 bases). The germline CDR1 and CDR2 sequences are SNHLY and FYNNEI. Trimming removed 7 bases at V and 8 bases at J, with 14 bases between. The CDR3 totals 13 residues. The CDR3 loop is CASNGRGGEKLFF. The CDR3 DNA follows: TGTGCCAGCAATGGGAGGGGGGGAGAAAAACTGTTTTTT. The whole variable domain, filled in from reference TRBV2 and TRBJ1-4, reads EPEVTQTPSHQVTQMGQEVILRCVPISNHLYFYWYRQILGQKVEFLVSFYNNEISEKSEIFDDQFSVERPDGSNFTLKIRSTKLEDSAMYFCASNGRGGEKLFFGSGTQLSVL.

This chain links TRBV3-1 (or the pseudogene TRBV3-2) with TRBJ2-1; D possibly corresponds to TRBD1 (6 bases). The germline V and J ends were trimmed by 5 bases and 2 bases, with 13 bases remaining between them. CDR1 LGHDT and CDR2 YNNKEL come from the germline V gene (reference sequence). The CDR3 runs to 15 residues. CDR3 DNA sequence: TGTGCCAGCAGCGAGGGGACAAGAGCCTACAATGAGCAGTTCTTC. As protein: CASSEGTRAYNEQFF.

The genes are TRBV5-4 and TRBJ2-7; possibly TRBD1 for D (5 bases). The CDR3 is 14 residues long. Germline values: CDR1 SGHNT, CDR2 YYREEE (reference sequence). Trimming stripped 4 bases from V and 6 bases from J, with 17 bases between. CDR3 sequence reads: CASSGRTHQSEQYF. The CDR3 coding sequence is TGTGCCAGCAGCGGGCGGACACACCAATCCGAGCAGTACTTC.